At least ten counts were recorded for the clone carrying this T cell receptor beta chain. The sample originates from a study of T-cell reconstitution after alpha-beta-depleted transplantation in children. For TCRbeta, the library was prepared with unique molecular identifiers. TCRdb recomputed calls from the PCR reads with MiXCR, one row per CDR3 protein. Of 250,000 to 300,000 distinct CDR3 sequences in the sample, around a tenth were seen once. Sequencing was performed on PBMCs, taken before TCRalphabeta/CD19-depleted stem cell transplant. The origin of this receptor is a boy under two years old with acute myeloid leukemia, due to receive a stem cell transplant.

The CDR3 DNA reads as TGCAGCGTTGAAGGCCTTCACCTACAGGGAGGGTCCTACGAGCAGTACTTC. It encodes CSVEGLHLQGGSYEQYF. V usage is TRBV29-1 and J usage is TRBJ2-7; D is perhaps TRBD2 (7 bases). The CDR3 has 17 residues. Trimming removed 1 base at V and 1 base at J, with 20 bases between. Germline-derived CDR1 and CDR2 are SQVTM and ANQGSEA.